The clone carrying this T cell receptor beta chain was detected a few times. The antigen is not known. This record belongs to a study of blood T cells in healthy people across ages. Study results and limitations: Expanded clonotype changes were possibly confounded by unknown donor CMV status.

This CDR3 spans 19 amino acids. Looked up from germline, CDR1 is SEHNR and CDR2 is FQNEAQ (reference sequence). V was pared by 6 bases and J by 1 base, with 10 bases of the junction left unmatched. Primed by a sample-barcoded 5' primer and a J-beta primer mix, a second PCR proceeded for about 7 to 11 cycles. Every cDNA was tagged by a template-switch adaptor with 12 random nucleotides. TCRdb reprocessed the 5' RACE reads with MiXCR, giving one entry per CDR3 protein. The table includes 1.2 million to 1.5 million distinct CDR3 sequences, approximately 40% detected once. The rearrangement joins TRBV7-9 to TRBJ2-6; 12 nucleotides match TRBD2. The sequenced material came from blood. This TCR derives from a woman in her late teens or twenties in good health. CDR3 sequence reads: CASSPRTSGAFSGANVLTF. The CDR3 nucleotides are TGTGCCAGCAGTCCCCGGACTAGCGGGGCCTTTTCTGGGGCCAACGTCCTGACTTTC.